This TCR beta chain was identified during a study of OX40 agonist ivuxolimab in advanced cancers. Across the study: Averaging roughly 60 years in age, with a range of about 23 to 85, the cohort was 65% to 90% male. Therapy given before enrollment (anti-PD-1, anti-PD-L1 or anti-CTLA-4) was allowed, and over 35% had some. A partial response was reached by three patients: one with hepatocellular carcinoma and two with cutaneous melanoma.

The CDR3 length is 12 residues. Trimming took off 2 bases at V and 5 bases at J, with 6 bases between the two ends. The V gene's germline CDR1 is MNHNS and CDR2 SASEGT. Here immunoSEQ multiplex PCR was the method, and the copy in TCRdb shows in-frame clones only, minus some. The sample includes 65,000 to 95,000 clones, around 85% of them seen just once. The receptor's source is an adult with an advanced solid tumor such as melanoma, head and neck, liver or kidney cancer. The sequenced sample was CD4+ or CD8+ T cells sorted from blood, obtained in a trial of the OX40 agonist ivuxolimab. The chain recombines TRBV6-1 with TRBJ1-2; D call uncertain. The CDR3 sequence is CASSERRYGYTF. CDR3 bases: TGTGCCAGCAGTGAACGAAGGTATGGCTACACCTTC.